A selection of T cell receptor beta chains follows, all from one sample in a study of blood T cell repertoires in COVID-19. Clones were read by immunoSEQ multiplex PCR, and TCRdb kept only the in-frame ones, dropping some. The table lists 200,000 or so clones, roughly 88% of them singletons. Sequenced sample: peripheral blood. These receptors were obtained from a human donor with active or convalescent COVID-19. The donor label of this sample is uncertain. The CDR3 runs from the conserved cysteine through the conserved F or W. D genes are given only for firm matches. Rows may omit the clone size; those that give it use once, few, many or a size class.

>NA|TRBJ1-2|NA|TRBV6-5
TGTGCCAGCAGTTACTCCAGGGACGGGGGAGGCTACACCTTC
CASSYSRDGGGYTF
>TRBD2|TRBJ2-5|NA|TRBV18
TGTGCCAGTCCAAAGGGACTAGCGGGAGAAAACCAAGAGACCCAGTACTTC
CASPKGLAGENQETQYF
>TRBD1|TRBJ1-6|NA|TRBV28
TGTGCCAGCAGTCCAGGGGGCCCTAATTCACCCCTCCACTTT
CASSPGGPNSPLHF
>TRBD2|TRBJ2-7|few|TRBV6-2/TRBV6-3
TGTGCCAGCAGCATACTAGCGGGGACACCCTACGAGCAGTACTTC
CASSILAGTPYEQYF
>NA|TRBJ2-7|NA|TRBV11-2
TGTGCCAGCAGCTTAGTGCGCGGCTCCTACGAGCAGTACTTC
CASSLVRGSYEQYF
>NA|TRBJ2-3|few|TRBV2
TGTGCCAGCAGTGAAACTAGCACAGATACGCAGTATTTT
CASSETSTDTQYF
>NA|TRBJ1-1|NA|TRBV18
TGTGCCAGCTCATCGCGGGGGGCGGGGAACACTGAAGCTTTCTTT
CASSSRGAGNTEAFF
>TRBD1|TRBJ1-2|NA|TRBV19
TGTGCCAGTAGACCGGGACAGGGGTACAACGATGGCTACACCTTC
CASRPGQGYNDGYTF
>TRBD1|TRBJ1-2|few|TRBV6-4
TGTGCCAGCAGTGACTCGCAGGGACAGGTTAGGTATGGCTACACCTTC
CASSDSQGQVRYGYTF
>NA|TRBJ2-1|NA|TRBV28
TGTGCCAGCAGTTCCCCGGGTCGGACTACCTACAATGAGCAGTTCTTC
CASSSPGRTTYNEQFF
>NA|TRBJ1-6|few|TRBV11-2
TGTGCCAGCAGCTTTGGTTCGTCGAGGTCCCTCCACTTT
CASSFGSSRSLHF
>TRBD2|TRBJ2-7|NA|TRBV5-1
TGCGCCAGCACCTCTTCGGGGAGGGGGGGGCCCGCTTTGCGGGAGGGCACGGGTTACGAGCAGTACTTC
CASTSSGRGGPALREGTGYEQYF
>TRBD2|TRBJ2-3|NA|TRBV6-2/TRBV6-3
TGTGCCAGCAGTTACTCCCCTAGCGGGGGGGTCCTCCTAGATACGCAGTATTTT
CASSYSPSGGVLLDTQYF
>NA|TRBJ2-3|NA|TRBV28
TGTGCCAGCAGGGGGCTACATGTATTGGGCGCCTCTAGCACAGATACGCAGTATTTT
CASRGLHVLGASSTDTQYF
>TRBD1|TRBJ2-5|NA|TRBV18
TGTGCCAGCTCACCAATATCCCCCGGGACAGGGAAGGGAGAGACCCAGTACTTC
CASSPISPGTGKGETQYF
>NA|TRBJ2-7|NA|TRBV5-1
TGCGCCAGCAGCTTACTGACTAGCTCCTACGAGCAGTACTTC
CASSLLTSSYEQYF
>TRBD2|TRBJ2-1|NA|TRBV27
TGTGCCAGCAAGAGGACTAGCGCGAATGAGCAGTTCTTC
CASKRTSANEQFF
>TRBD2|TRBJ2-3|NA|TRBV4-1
TGCGCCAGCAGCCAAGAGAGGAGGCGGGGGGGAACAGATACGCAGTATTTT
CASSQERRRGGTDTQYF
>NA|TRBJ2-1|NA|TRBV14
TGTGCCAGCAGCCAAGACAGCTACAATGAGCAGTTCTTC
CASSQDSYNEQFF
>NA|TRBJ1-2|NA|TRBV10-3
TGTGCCACTGGCCGGGGAGTAAACTATGGCTACACCTTC
CATGRGVNYGYTF
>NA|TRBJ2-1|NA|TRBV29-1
TGCAGCGTTGAAGGCGGGCAGTTTCCCGACAATGAGCAGTTCTTC
CSVEGGQFPDNEQFF